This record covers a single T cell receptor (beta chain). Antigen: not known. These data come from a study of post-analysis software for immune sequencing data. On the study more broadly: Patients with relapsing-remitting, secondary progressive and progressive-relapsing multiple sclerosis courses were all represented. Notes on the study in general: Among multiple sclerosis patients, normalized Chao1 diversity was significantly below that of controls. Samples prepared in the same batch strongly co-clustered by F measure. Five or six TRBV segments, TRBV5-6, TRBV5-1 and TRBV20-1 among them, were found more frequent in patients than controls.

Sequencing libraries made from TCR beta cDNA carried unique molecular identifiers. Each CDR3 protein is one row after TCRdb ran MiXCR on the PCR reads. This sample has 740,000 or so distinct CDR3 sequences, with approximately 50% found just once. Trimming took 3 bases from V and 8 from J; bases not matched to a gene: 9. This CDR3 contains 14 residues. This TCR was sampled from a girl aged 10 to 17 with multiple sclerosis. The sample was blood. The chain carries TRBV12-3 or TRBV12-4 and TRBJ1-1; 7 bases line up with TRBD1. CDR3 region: CASSFRTGRMEAFF. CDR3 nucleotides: TGTGCCAGCAGTTTCAGGACAGGAAGGATGGAAGCTTTCTTT.